The 20 T cell receptor beta chains below all came from one sample that was sequenced in a study of yellow fever vaccine responses in identical twins. In TCRdb, the RT-PCR reads were re-called with MiXCR into one record per CDR3 protein. The repertoire holds about 9,600 distinct CDR3 sequences, with 70% to 90% as singletons. The sequencing used T cells from blood (PBMCs), unsorted or a sorted subset (not recorded which), collected before or after yellow fever vaccination (not recorded which). These receptors were obtained from a woman aged 18 to 35 who received the yellow fever vaccine.

Here the CDR3 DNA reads TGTGCCAGCAGTTTAATCCCTGGGGGCCGCGAGCAGTACTTC. Encoded protein: CASSLIPGGREQYF. V and J are TRBV27 and TRBJ2-7; perhaps TRBD1 as D (6 bases). Trimming took 2 bases from V and 6 from J, leaving 14 bases between them. The CDR3 extends over 14 amino acids. The V gene's germline CDR1 is MNHEY and CDR2 SMNVEV (reference sequence).

In this sample, this clonotype turned up once. Mismatch with germline at one junction end may stem from a read error. The chain links TRBV11-3 to TRBJ2-2; TRBD1 aligns across 8 bases. The germline V gene has CDR1 SGHNT and CDR2 YENEEA. The CDR3 length is 14 residues. CDR3: CASSVETGVGELFF. For the CDR3, the DNA is TGTGCCAGCAGCGTAGAGACAGGGGTCGGGGAGCTGTTTTTT.

The chain recombines TRBV2 with TRBJ2-1; 11 bases are shared with TRBD2. The germline gives CDR1 SNHLY, CDR2 FYNNEI. The CDR3 covers 12 residues. The trim removed 5 bases at V and 13 bases at J, leaving 4 bases unmatched. CDR3 region: CASSPTSGRQFF. DNA for the CDR3: TGTGCCAGCAGTCCTACTAGCGGGAGACAGTTCTTC.

The genes are TRBV11-3 and TRBJ2-1, with D uncertain. CDR3 length: 13 residues. CDR1 and CDR2 from the germline V gene are SGHNT and YENEEA. V was pared by 5 bases and J by 5 bases, with 10 bases between. In DNA form, the CDR3 reads TGTGCCAGCAGCCGTAACAGAGACAATGAGCAGTTCTTC. This encodes CASSRNRDNEQFF.

The chain carries TRBV11-2 and TRBJ2-3; 10 bases map to TRBD2. CDR3 length: 15 residues. The J segment lost 6 bases and the V segment lost 3 bases, leaving 6 bases of the junction unmatched. Germline lookup yields CDR1 SGHAT and CDR2 FQNNGV. CDR3 bases: TGTGCCAGCAGCTTTACTAGCGGGGAGGGGGATACGCAGTATTTT. This codes for CASSFTSGEGDTQYF.

The chain has TRBV6-4 and TRBJ2-1; the match to TRBD2 covers 8 bases. The germline V gene has CDR1 MRHNA and CDR2 SNTAGT. Germline trimming cut 2 bases from V and 0 bases from J; bases unmatched to any gene: 3. This CDR3 is built from 16 residues. The CDR3 DNA follows: TGTGCCAGCAGTGACAGAGCGGGAGACTCCTACAATGAGCAGTTCTTC. Translation: CASSDRAGDSYNEQFF.

CDR3 sequence: CASSEVYTQYF. The CDR3 nucleotides read TGTGCCAGCAGTGAAGTTTATACGCAGTATTTT. This chain joins TRBV2 and TRBJ2-3, with D unresolved. Per germline, CDR1 SNHLY and CDR2 FYNNEI. V was pared by 1 base and J by 7 bases, with 3 bases between. The CDR3 covers 11 residues.

V gene TRBV29-1 combines with J gene TRBJ1-1, with D unresolved. The germline V and J ends were trimmed by 3 bases and 0 bases, with 5 bases remaining between them. This CDR3 has 12 amino acids. Germline V gene data show CDR1 as SQVTM and CDR2 as ANQGSEA. CDR3 loop: CSVDLMNTEAFF. In nucleotides, the CDR3 is TGCAGCGTTGACCTGATGAACACTGAAGCTTTCTTT.

The rearrangement uses TRBV23-1 and TRBJ2-7; TRBD2 matches 12 bases. TRBV23-1 is an open reading frame, and its role is uncertain. This CDR3 is built from 18 residues. The V gene end was trimmed by 3 bases and the J gene end by 0 bases; junction bases not matched to a gene: 9. CDR3 amino acids: CASSHPGLAGLNSYEQYF. The CDR3 nucleotides read TGCGCCAGCAGTCACCCGGGACTAGCGGGCTTGAACTCCTACGAGCAGTACTTC.

The J gene is TRBJ1-1, the V gene TRBV6-1; 7 nucleotides align to TRBD1. Germline CDR1 MNHNS, CDR2 SASEGT. V lost 5 bases and J lost 6; bases outside the gene matches: 9. This CDR3 has 14 residues. CDR3 amino acids: CASSTQGGYAEAFF. The CDR3 region has the DNA TGTGCCAGCAGTACCCAGGGGGGGTATGCTGAAGCTTTCTTT.

This clonotype has a handful of counts. The gene calls are TRBV13 and TRBJ1-4, with D possibly matching TRBD1 (5 bases). The V gene lost 2 bases and the J gene lost 3 bases, with 10 bases spanning the gap. The CDR3 loop spans 15 amino acids. CDR1 is PRHDT, CDR2 FYEKMQ, per germline (reference sequence). CDR3 amino acids: CASSLRGTANEKLFF. In nucleotides, the CDR3 is TGTGCCAGCAGCTTAAGGGGAACCGCTAATGAAAAACTGTTTTTT.

V gene TRBV5-6 combines with J gene TRBJ2-7; TRBD1 agrees at 9 bases. The CDR3 is 16 amino acids. V shed 1 base and J 1 base; nucleotides not matched to a gene: 6. CDR1 and CDR2 from the germline V gene are SGHDT and YYEEEE. In DNA form, the CDR3 reads TGTGCCAGCAGCTTGAAAACAGGGGGCGCTTCCTACGAGCAGTACGTC. Translation: CASSLKTGGASYEQYV.

The J gene is TRBJ2-3, the V gene TRBV6-9, with D perhaps TRBD1 or TRBD2 (6 bases each). Germline-derived CDR1 and CDR2 are MNHGY and SVAAGI. V was shortened by 0 bases and J by 2 bases, with 15 bases between the two germline ends. CDR3 length equals 17 residues. Here the CDR3 DNA reads TGTGCCAGCAGTTATTCGCCGGGGGCGTTTTACACAGATACGCAGTATTTT. Translating it yields CASSYSPGAFYTDTQYF.

The rearrangement joins TRBV2 to TRBJ2-2; D call uncertain. Trimming shortened V by 0 bases and J by 7 bases, and 6 bases separated the two germline ends. This CDR3 is built from 13 residues. Germline-derived CDR1 and CDR2 are SNHLY and FYNNEI. CDR3 loop: CASSEAENGELFF. The DNA of the CDR3 is TGTGCCAGCAGTGAAGCTGAGAACGGGGAGCTGTTTTTT.

The chain has TRBV23-1 and TRBJ1-5, with 10 bases identical to TRBD1. TRBV23-1 is an ORF; its function is uncertain. This CDR3 has 18 amino acids. J was trimmed by 0 bases and V by 2 bases; bases with no gene match: 7. CDR3 protein: CASSQKAGTGDSNQPQHF. CDR3 sequence (DNA): TGCGCCAGCAGTCAAAAAGCCGGGACAGGGGATAGCAATCAGCCCCAGCATTTT.

Of note for this clonotype: The DNA is left out, because the CDR3 cannot be placed on it with certainty; the CDR3 is given as TCRdb lists it. The rearrangement joins TRBV21-1 to TRBJ2-7; the table's D call, TRBD2, has no DNA check behind it. TRBV21-1 is given as a pseudogene. A total of 18 residues make up the CDR3, ends included. CDR3 residues: CASSKTVAGGSFSYEQYV.

The chain joins TRBV11-1 to TRBJ1-1; the D is unclear. V was shortened by 1 base and J by 1 base, with 10 bases between the two germline ends. This CDR3 is 15 amino acids long. CDR1 and CDR2 from the germline V gene are SGHAT and FQDESV (reference sequence). The CDR3 reads CASSLGLHTNTEAFF. CDR3 bases: TGTGCCAGCAGCTTAGGTCTCCATACGAACACTGAAGCTTTCTTT.

The chain carries TRBV13 and TRBJ2-3, with 8 bases aligning to TRBD2. The CDR3 is 14 residues long. CDR1 is PRHDT and CDR2 is FYEKMQ in the germline V gene (reference sequence). With 0 bases clipped from V and 5 bases from J, the junction kept 1 base outside the gene matches. The CDR3 is CASSLGGRGDTQYF. CDR3 sequence (DNA): TGTGCCAGCAGCTTAGGCGGGAGGGGAGATACGCAGTATTTT.

The chain couples TRBV11-1 to TRBJ2-7; 7 nucleotides agree with TRBD2. Germline V gene sequence: CDR1 SGHAT, CDR2 FQDESV (reference sequence). This CDR3 spans 14 amino acids. V lost 5 bases and J lost 4; bases outside the gene matches: 8. CDR3 loop: CASSGWGGPYEQYF. For the CDR3, the DNA is TGTGCCAGCAGCGGCTGGGGGGGTCCTTACGAGCAGTACTTC.

This chain uses TRBV3-1 with TRBJ2-1; 9 bases match TRBD2. This CDR3 has 18 residues. V dropped 2 bases and J dropped 7; count of bases not matched to a gene: 15. Germline assignment: CDR1 LGHDT and CDR2 YNNKEL (reference sequence). CDR3: CASSQPRGAGGQGNEQFF. The CDR3 nucleotides are TGTGCCAGCAGCCAACCCCGTGGGGCGGGAGGGCAGGGAAATGAGCAGTTCTTC.